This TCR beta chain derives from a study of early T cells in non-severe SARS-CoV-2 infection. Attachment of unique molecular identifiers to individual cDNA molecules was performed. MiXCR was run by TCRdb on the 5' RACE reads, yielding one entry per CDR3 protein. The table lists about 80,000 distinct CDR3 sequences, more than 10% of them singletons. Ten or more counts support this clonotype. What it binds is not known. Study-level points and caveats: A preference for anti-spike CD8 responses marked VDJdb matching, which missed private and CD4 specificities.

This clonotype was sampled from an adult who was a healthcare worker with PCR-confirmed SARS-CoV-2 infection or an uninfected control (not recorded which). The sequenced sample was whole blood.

CDR3 sequence: CASSKQGVAGSYTDTQYF. In DNA form, the CDR3 reads TGTGCCAGCAGTAAACAGGGGGTAGCAGGGAGCTACACAGATACGCAGTATTTT. The chain carries TRBV6-1 and TRBJ2-3, with 8 positions matching TRBD1. Per the germline V gene, CDR1 is MNHNS and CDR2 is SASEGT. The CDR3 totals 18 residues. V shed 5 bases, J shed 2 bases, and the junction held 15 bases outside the gene matches.